Shown below are 28 T cell receptor beta chains from a single sample sequenced in a study of cytotoxic CD8 clonotypes in ibrutinib-treated CLL. The assay was immunoSEQ multiplex PCR, and TCRdb's table has in-frame clones only and misses some. The sample shows around 33,000 clones, about half of them seen only once. Specimen: PBMCs, collected before ibrutinib treatment. These TCRs come from a human donor with chronic lymphocytic leukemia.

The CDR3 loop is CASSLDGNGEKLFF. The CDR3 DNA follows: TGCGCCAGCAGCTTGGATGGCAACGGTGAAAAACTGTTTTTT. V gene TRBV5-1 combines with J gene TRBJ1-4; D unresolved. Germline V gene data show CDR1 as SGHRS and CDR2 as YFSETQ. There are 14 residues in the CDR3. V lost 0 bases and J lost 7, with 10 bases in between.

V is TRBV4-1 and J is TRBJ1-6; D possibly corresponds to TRBD1 (5 bases). The V gene lost 0 bases and the J gene lost 0 bases, with 12 bases spanning the gap. Per the germline V gene, CDR1 is MGHRA and CDR2 is YSYEKL. The CDR3 extends over 18 amino acids. CDR3 DNA sequence: TGCGCCAGCAGCCAAGATCCGGGACGCCGCTCCTATAATTCACCCCTCCACTTT. It specifies CASSQDPGRRSYNSPLHF.

This sequence joins TRBV5-1 and TRBJ1-1; tentatively, D is TRBD1 (6 bases). The CDR3 sequence is 15 residues long. The V gene lost 0 bases and the J gene lost 1 base, with 10 bases spanning the gap. Germline lookup yields CDR1 SGHRS and CDR2 YFSETQ. The CDR3 spells CASSLETTGNTEAFF. CDR3 bases: TGCGCCAGCAGCTTGGAGACGACAGGGAACACTGAAGCTTTCTTT. The variable domain in full, completed from reference TRBV5-1 and TRBJ1-1, reads KAGVTQTPRYLIKTRGQQVTLSCSPISGHRSVSWYQQTPGQGLQFLFEYFSETQRNKGNFPGRFSGRQFSNSRSEMNVSTLELGDSALYLCASSLETTGNTEAFFGQGTRLTVV.

The chain employs TRBV7-3 and TRBJ2-3; weak D call: TRBD2 (6 bases). The V and J ends lost 1 base and 1 base respectively, with 9 bases between them. Germline V gene sequence: CDR1 SGHTA, CDR2 FQGTGA. CDR3 size: 15 residues. DNA of the CDR3: TGTGCCAGCAGCTTAAGGGGCGGGGGCACAGATACGCAGTATTTT. It encodes CASSLRGGGTDTQYF.

This clone was seen a single time. This chain uses TRBV7-3 with TRBJ2-3, with 9 bases aligning to TRBD2. Germline CDR1 SGHTA, CDR2 FQGTGA. The length of the CDR3 is 16 residues. V lost 4 bases to trimming and J lost 5 bases; unmatched junction nucleotides: 10. The CDR3 sequence is CASSSTAAGGQDTQYF. Here the CDR3 DNA reads TGTGCCAGCAGCTCCACCGCAGCGGGGGGCCAAGATACGCAGTATTTT.

There are a few counts of this clone. The chain is built from TRBV6-5 and TRBJ1-4; tentative D call: TRBD1 (5 bases). Germline assignment: CDR1 MNHEY and CDR2 SVGAGI. The CDR3 sequence is 15 residues long. The V end was cut by 6 bases, the J end by 3 bases, with 14 bases between. CDR3: CASSLLWGPNEKLFF. The CDR3 bases are TGTGCCAGCAGCCTACTGTGGGGACCTAATGAAAAACTGTTTTTT.

The chain carries TRBV14 and TRBJ2-5, with 11 positions matching TRBD1. CDR3 length: 16 residues. Losses at the gene ends were 6 bases for V and 5 bases for J; bases not matched to a gene: 11. CDR1 SGHDN and CDR2 FVKESK come from the germline V gene. CDR3 residues: CASSRSGQGASETQYF. The CDR3 region has the DNA TGTGCCAGCAGTCGCTCCGGACAGGGGGCCTCTGAGACCCAGTACTTC.

This clone has just a few counts. V gene TRBV5-1 combines with J gene TRBJ1-1; D perhaps matches TRBD1 (6 bases). Trimming removed 7 bases at V and 1 base at J, with 17 bases between. CDR1 is SGHRS, CDR2 YFSETQ, per germline. The CDR3 contains 15 residues. The CDR3 region is CASSPRGQGNTEAFF. CDR3 bases: TGCGCCAGCTCCCCCCGGGGGCAGGGGAACACTGAAGCTTTCTTT.

This clone was recorded a few times. The chain combines TRBV2 with TRBJ2-7; D perhaps matches TRBD1 (6 bases). V lost 8 bases and J 3 bases, leaving 11 bases between the germline ends. Per germline, CDR1 SNHLY and CDR2 FYNNEI. The CDR3 extends over 12 amino acids. CDR3 region: CASSETGYEQYF. CDR3 bases: TGTGCCAGCTCGGAGACAGGCTACGAGCAGTACTTC.

The chain joins TRBV5-6 to TRBJ1-2; TRBD1 aligns across 11 bases. The CDR3 covers 13 residues. J gave up 8 bases and V 4 bases, and 4 bases lay outside the gene matches. Germline lookup yields CDR1 SGHDT and CDR2 YYEEEE. The CDR3 is CASSKDRGHGYTF. CDR3 DNA sequence: TGTGCCAGCAGCAAGGACAGGGGGCACGGCTACACCTTC.

This rearrangement joins TRBV6-5 to TRBJ1-2, with 11 positions matching TRBD1. Germline V gene data show CDR1 as MNHEY and CDR2 as SVGAGI. CDR3 length: 14 amino acids. Trimming at V came to 4 bases and at J to 7 bases, leaving 5 bases not matched to a gene. In DNA, the CDR3 is TGTGCCAGCAGTTCGACGGACAGGGGGCTTGGCTACACCTTC. Protein sequence: CASSSTDRGLGYTF.

This clone rates as medium-sized. The V call is TRBV5-4, the J call TRBJ1-1; D is undetermined. V was shortened by 0 bases and J by 3 bases, with 12 bases between the two germline ends. The CDR3 consists of 15 residues. CDR1 and CDR2 from the germline V gene are SGHNT and YYREEE (reference sequence). CDR3 nucleotide sequence: TGTGCCAGCAGCTTGGATTTTGGGCAGGACACTGAAGCTTTCTTT. This encodes CASSLDFGQDTEAFF.

The chain combines TRBV6-5 with TRBJ2-3; the match to TRBD1 covers 9 bases. V lost 5 bases and J lost 2; bases outside the gene matches: 5. CDR3 size: 15 residues. Germline lookup yields CDR1 MNHEY and CDR2 SVGAGI. Here the CDR3 DNA reads TGTGCCAGCAGTCGACAGGGGGTTTTCACAGATACGCAGTATTTT. Protein product: CASSRQGVFTDTQYF.

The rearrangement uses TRBV4-1 and TRBJ2-7, with TRBD2 as a possible D gene (5 bases). Germline lookup yields CDR1 MGHRA and CDR2 YSYEKL. The CDR3 runs 16 residues. Trimming removed 4 bases from V and 2 bases from J, with 18 bases in between. Here the CDR3 reads CASSPHRAGPPYEQYF. In nucleotides, the CDR3 is TGCGCCAGCAGCCCACATCGGGCGGGCCCTCCCTACGAGCAGTACTTC.

The chain is built from TRBV6-6 and TRBJ1-2; D gene ambiguous. There are 12 residues in the CDR3. V was clipped by 7 bases and J by 2 bases, with 8 bases between them. Germline CDR1 reads MNHNY; CDR2 reads SVGAGI (reference sequence). The CDR3 sequence is CASMTTNYGYTF. For the CDR3, the DNA is TGTGCCAGCATGACCACCAACTATGGCTACACCTTC.

The chain uses TRBV7-8 and TRBJ2-5, with unresolved D. CDR1 is SGHVS, CDR2 FQNEAQ, per germline. The CDR3 runs to 15 residues. The germline V and J ends were trimmed by 8 bases and 4 bases, with 20 bases remaining between them. CDR3 sequence: CASSPSGGSGETQYF. The CDR3 DNA reads as TGTGCCAGCTCCCCCTCAGGTGGTAGTGGAGAGACCCAGTACTTC.

The J gene is TRBJ1-5, the V gene TRBV7-8; perhaps TRBD1 as D (6 bases). Trimming removed 1 base at V and 5 bases at J, with 18 bases between. This CDR3 comprises 17 residues. CDR1 and CDR2 from the germline V gene are SGHVS and FQNEAQ. The CDR3 nucleotides are TGTGCCAGCAGCTTAGGGCGCGGGACATACAGTGATCAGCCCCAGCATTTT. This sequence encodes CASSLGRGTYSDQPQHF.

This clone was found a few times. This rearrangement joins TRBV12-5 to TRBJ2-2; the D is unclear. From germline, CDR1 is LGHNT and CDR2 FRNRAP. Trimming took off 3 bases at V and 2 bases at J, with 7 bases between the two ends. The CDR3 is 14 residues long. Here the CDR3 reads CASGFPGNTGELFF. For the CDR3, the DNA is TGTGCTAGTGGTTTCCCAGGAAACACCGGGGAGCTGTTTTTT.

V usage is TRBV6-5 and J usage is TRBJ1-2; D is uncertain. V shed 6 bases and J shed 3 bases, with 11 bases lying between them. There are 13 residues in the CDR3. CDR1 is MNHEY, CDR2 SVGAGI, per germline. As DNA, the CDR3 is TGTGCCAGCAGAGCGGACGGAGACTATGGCTACACCTTC. Protein: CASRADGDYGYTF.

The chain recombines TRBV29-1 with TRBJ2-3, with D possibly being TRBD2 (6 bases). The CDR3 spans 12 residues. In germline, CDR1 is SQVTM, CDR2 ANQGSEA. The V gene lost 3 bases and the J gene lost 6 bases, with 10 bases spanning the gap. For the CDR3, the DNA is TGCAGCGTTGAGGCAGGAGGGGATACGCAGTATTTT. Translating it yields CSVEAGGDTQYF.

The chain uses TRBV7-8 and TRBJ1-4; 8 bases match TRBD1. Germline CDR1 reads SGHVS; CDR2 reads FQNEAQ. Trimming at V came to 4 bases and at J to 7 bases, leaving 8 bases not matched to a gene. The CDR3 runs 15 residues. The CDR3 loop is CASSSGQGWGEKLFF. Here the CDR3 DNA reads TGTGCCAGCAGCTCAGGACAGGGATGGGGTGAAAAACTGTTTTTT.

The rearrangement uses TRBV9 and TRBJ2-3; 8 positions match TRBD2. V lost 4 bases, J lost 3 bases, and 13 bases stayed unmatched. This CDR3 is built from 17 residues. Per the germline V gene, CDR1 is SGDLS and CDR2 is YYNGEE. In nucleotides, the CDR3 is TGTGCCAGCAGCCTGACTGGCCAGCGGGGGTGGACAGATACGCAGTATTTT. Translated, it gives CASSLTGQRGWTDTQYF.

The chain combines TRBV19 with TRBJ2-5; possible D gene TRBD2, 5 bases. In germline, CDR1 is LNHDA, CDR2 SQIVND (reference sequence). The CDR3 spans 11 residues. Between the trimmed V and J ends, which lost 3 bases and 7 bases, there was a span of 6 bases. DNA of the CDR3: TGTGCCAGTAGTATGGCGGGGACCCAGTACTTC. Amino acid sequence: CASSMAGTQYF.

The genes are TRBV15 and TRBJ1-5; 7 bases align to TRBD1. Germline V gene lookup returns CDR1 LNHNV and CDR2 YYDKDF (reference sequence). The CDR3 runs 17 residues. The junction had 6 bases not matched to a gene; V was cut back by 1 base and J by 0 bases. CDR3 DNA sequence: TGTGCCACCAGCAGAGCCCGGGACAGCAATAGCAATCAGCCCCAGCATTTT. Amino acid sequence: CATSRARDSNSNQPQHF.

The sample holds one count of this clone. The V call is TRBV5-6, the J call TRBJ1-2, with 9 bases identical to TRBD1. Looked up from germline, CDR1 is SGHDT and CDR2 is YYEEEE. Trimming cost V 4 bases and J 8 bases; bases outside gene matches: 12. The CDR3 spans 15 residues. In DNA, the CDR3 is TGTGCCAGCAGCCCGGGACAGGGACTCAGGATGGGCTACACCTTC. Protein product: CASSPGQGLRMGYTF.

This rearrangement joins TRBV19 to TRBJ2-7, with D perhaps assigned TRBD1 or TRBD2 (6 bases each). From germline, CDR1 is LNHDA and CDR2 SQIVND (reference sequence). The CDR3 has 14 residues. Trimming left V 6 bases short and J 0 bases short, with 12 bases between. The CDR3 region has the DNA TGTGCCAGTAGCCCCCGGGGGCTCTCCTACGAGCAGTACTTC. It is translated as CASSPRGLSYEQYF.

This chain links TRBV9 with TRBJ1-1; D may be TRBD1 (5 bases). Trimming took off 4 bases at V and 4 bases at J, with 11 bases between the two ends. The length of the CDR3 is 13 residues. Germline-derived CDR1 and CDR2 are SGDLS and YYNGEE. The CDR3 protein is CASSSGSGTEAFF. The CDR3 bases are TGTGCCAGCAGCTCAGGGTCGGGCACTGAAGCTTTCTTT. Full variable domain (rest looked up from reference TRBV9 and TRBJ1-1): DSGVTQTPKHLITATGQRVTLRCSPRSGDLSVYWYQQSLDQGLQFLIQYYNGEERAKGNILERFSAQQFPDLHSELNLSSLELGDSALYFCASSSGSGTEAFFGQGTRLTVV.

This clone was seen a handful of times. V is TRBV2 and J is TRBJ2-1; 9 nucleotides align to TRBD1. The CDR3 runs to 14 residues. Germline lookup yields CDR1 SNHLY and CDR2 FYNNEI. With 5 bases clipped from V and 5 bases from J, the junction kept 4 bases outside the gene matches. The CDR3 DNA follows: TGTGCCAGCAGTACACGGGACAGGGACAATGAGCAGTTCTTC. It encodes CASSTRDRDNEQFF.